These T cell receptor beta chains were read from a single sample in a study of cytomegalovirus exposure and HLA in healthy donors. TCRdb's copy holds only in-frame clones and misses some; the assay was immunoSEQ multiplex PCR. Among about 250,000 clones listed, about 83% were seen once. The sample comprised PBMCs. These receptor sequences come from a man aged 18 to 29 in good health and CMV-seronegative. Both conserved end residues are part of each CDR3. D genes are given only for firm matches. The size field is filled for only some rows; it gives once, few, many or a size class.

NA	TRBV7-9	TRBJ1-1	NA	TGTGCCAGCATTAAAGTCGGGGGCACTGAAGCTTTCTTT	CASIKVGGTEAFF
NA	TRBV4-3	TRBJ1-2	TRBD1	TGCGCCAGCAGCCACCACGGACAGGGTGGGTATGGCTACACCTTC	CASSHHGQGGYGYTF
once	TRBV15	TRBJ1-4	NA	TGTGCCACCAGCAGTCCTGATTGGGTCTTTACGGACTACCAGTTTTTT	CATSSPDWVFTDYQFF
NA	TRBV19	TRBJ1-2	NA	TGTGCCAGTAGTCCCCAGCGGGACAAGGGAGGGGATTACTATGGCTACACCTTC	CASSPQRDKGGDYYGYTF
NA	TRBV30	TRBJ1-6	NA	TGTGCCGGGGATCAGGGGTTGTGGCCAAATTCACCCCTCCACTTT	CAGDQGLWPNSPLHF
NA	TRBV7-2	TRBJ2-3	NA	TGTGCCAGCAGCTCCCTCAGACTGGCTGGCACAGATACGCAGTATTTT	CASSSLRLAGTDTQYF
NA	TRBV5-4	TRBJ2-7	NA	TGTGCCAGCAGCTCCGTTCCCTACGAGCAGTACTTC	CASSSVPYEQYF
NA	TRBV7-2	TRBJ2-7	TRBD2	TGTGCCAGCAGCCTCGGGACTAGCGTGATCTCCTACGAGCAGTACTTC	CASSLGTSVISYEQYF
NA	TRBV19	TRBJ1-3	NA	TGTGCCAGTAGTATACCCTCTGCGGCCTCTGGAAACACCATATATTTT	CASSIPSAASGNTIYF
NA	TRBV5-1	TRBJ2-5	NA	TGCGCCTCTGGGGGAACGGGGGAAGAGACCCAGTACTTC	CASGGTGEETQYF
NA	TRBV29-1	TRBJ2-2	TRBD2	TGCAGCGTTGAAGTGTCGGCGGGAGTCAGCTCCGGGGAGCTGTTTTTT	CSVEVSAGVSSGELFF
NA	TRBV6-1	TRBJ1-2	TRBD1	TGTGCCAGCAGTGATTGGACAGGCCCTAACTATGGCTACACCTTC	CASSDWTGPNYGYTF
NA	TRBV2	TRBJ1-5	TRBD1	TGTGCCAGCAGCGACACAGGGGGGGGACAGCCCCAGCATTTT	CASSDTGGGQPQHF
NA	TRBV4-3	TRBJ2-1	TRBD2	TGCGCCAGCAGCCAAGTGGGGGGGGACAATGAGCAGTTCTTC	CASSQVGGDNEQFF
NA	TRBV4-3	TRBJ1-2	NA	TGCGCCAGCAGCCAAGGAGCGCAAGTCTATGGCTACACCTTC	CASSQGAQVYGYTF